This T cell receptor (beta chain) is from a study of blood T cells in healthy people across ages. For the second PCR, which ran for about 6 to 11 cycles, a sample-barcoded 5' primer and a J-beta primer mix were used. MiXCR was run by TCRdb on the 5' RACE reads, yielding one entry per CDR3 protein. The sample lists roughly 680,000 distinct CDR3 sequences, more than 40% occurring once. This clonotype was obtained from a woman aged 55-70 years in good health. The sequencing sample was made of blood.

CDR3 nucleotide sequence: TGTGCAGCACTGTGCGGACCTGGAAACACCATATATTTT. It encodes CAALCGPGNTIYF. The chain has TRBV27 and TRBJ1-3; D gene uncertain. This CDR3 contains 13 residues. Germline-derived CDR1 and CDR2 are MNHEY and SMNVEV (reference sequence).